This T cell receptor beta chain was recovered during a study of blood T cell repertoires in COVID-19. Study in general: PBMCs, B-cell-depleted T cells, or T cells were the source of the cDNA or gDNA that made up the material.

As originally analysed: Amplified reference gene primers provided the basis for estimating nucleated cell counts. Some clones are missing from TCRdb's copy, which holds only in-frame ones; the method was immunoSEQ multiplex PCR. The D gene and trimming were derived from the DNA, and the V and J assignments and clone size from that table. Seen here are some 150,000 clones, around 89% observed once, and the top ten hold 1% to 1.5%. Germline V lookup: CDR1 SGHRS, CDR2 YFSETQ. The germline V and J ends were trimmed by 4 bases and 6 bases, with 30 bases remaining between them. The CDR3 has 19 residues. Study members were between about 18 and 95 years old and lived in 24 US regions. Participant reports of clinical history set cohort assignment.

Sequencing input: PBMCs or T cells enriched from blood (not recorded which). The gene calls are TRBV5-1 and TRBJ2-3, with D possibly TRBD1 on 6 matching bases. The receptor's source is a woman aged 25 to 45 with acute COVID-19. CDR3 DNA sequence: TGCGCCAGCAGCCAGGACAGCTGGACGGAACAAGACGTCTACGATACGCAGTATTTT. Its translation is CASSQDSWTEQDVYDTQYF.